One and the same sample provided the 24 T cell receptor beta chains below, sequenced in a study of blood T cell repertoires in COVID-19. Sequenced by immunoSEQ multiplex PCR; TCRdb stores in-frame clones only, minus some. This table has some 59,000 clones, roughly four fifths appearing once. Sequenced sample: peripheral blood. These TCRs come from a woman aged 55-75 years with acute or convalescent COVID-19.

This sequence joins TRBV7-6 and TRBJ1-3; the match to TRBD1 covers 7 bases. There are 13 residues in the CDR3. The J segment lost 6 bases and the V segment lost 5 bases, leaving 4 bases of the junction unmatched. Germline CDR1 and CDR2: SGHVS and FNYEAQ. The CDR3 protein is CASSGGQKNTIYF. CDR3 DNA: TGTGCCAGCAGCGGGGGACAGAAAAACACCATATATTTT.

This clone was found a few times. This chain links TRBV6-4 with TRBJ2-2; D might be TRBD1 (7 bases). This CDR3 comprises 17 residues. Trimming cost V 0 bases and J 5 bases, with 16 bases left between them. Germline V gene sequence: CDR1 MRHNA, CDR2 SNTAGT. CDR3 amino acids: CASSDSPGAGGTGELFF. The CDR3 nucleotides are TGTGCCAGCAGTGACTCGCCTGGGGCAGGGGGGACCGGGGAGCTGTTTTTT.

The chain links TRBV2 to TRBJ1-4; 9 bases agree with TRBD1. Germline CDR1 SNHLY, CDR2 FYNNEI. The V and J ends lost 8 bases and 8 bases, in that order; junction bases with no gene match: 12. There are 15 residues in the CDR3. CDR3 protein: CASLRSGTGMEKLFF. The CDR3, as DNA: TGTGCCAGCTTACGGTCCGGGACAGGGATGGAAAAACTGTTTTTT.

The V and J genes are TRBV3-1 (or the pseudogene TRBV3-2) and TRBJ1-2; no clear D gene. Trimming pared 4 bases from V and 2 bases from J, leaving 11 bases between. This CDR3 spans 14 amino acids. CDR1 is LGHDT and CDR2 is YNNKEL in the germline V gene (reference sequence). The CDR3 nucleotides read TGTGCCAGCAGCCCCCGGGGAAACAACTATGGCTACACCTTC. Its translation: CASSPRGNNYGYTF.

This clone was observed once. This chain uses TRBV30 with TRBJ1-2; tentative D call: TRBD1 (6 bases). The CDR3 has 15 residues. V lost 5 bases to trimming and J lost 0 bases, with 16 bases between them. Germline V gives CDR1 GTSNPN, CDR2 SVGIG (reference sequence). The CDR3 sequence is CAWAPSGTPNYGYTF. The CDR3, as DNA: TGTGCCTGGGCCCCGTCCGGGACACCTAACTATGGCTACACCTTC.

The chain employs TRBV14 and TRBJ2-1, with D perhaps TRBD1 (6 bases). Per germline, CDR1 SGHDN and CDR2 FVKESK. V lost 0 bases, J lost 4 bases, and 13 bases lay in between. The CDR3 spans 16 residues. The CDR3 spells CASSQDEGDTYNEQFF. Here the CDR3 DNA reads TGTGCCAGCAGCCAAGATGAGGGGGATACGTACAATGAGCAGTTCTTC.

The chain employs TRBV6-5 and TRBJ1-1; TRBD1 matches at 9 bases. CDR3 length equals 12 residues. Germline V gene data show CDR1 as MNHEY and CDR2 as SVGAGI. V lost 6 bases and J lost 4; bases outside the gene matches: 0. In DNA form, the CDR3 reads TGTGCCAGCAGGACAGGGGGCACTGAAGCTTTCTTT. Its translation: CASRTGGTEAFF.

The rearrangement uses TRBV5-1 and TRBJ1-3; the match to TRBD1 covers 8 bases. V dropped 4 bases and J dropped 8; count of bases not matched to a gene: 14. The CDR3 is 16 amino acids. Germline V gives CDR1 SGHRS, CDR2 YFSETQ. CDR3 DNA: TGCGCCAGCAGCCGAGGGACCGGGACAGGAATGGACACCATATATTTT. Its translation is CASSRGTGTGMDTIYF.

The chain joins TRBV10-2 to TRBJ1-5; the D gene is possibly TRBD1 (5 bases). CDR1 and CDR2 from the germline V gene are WSHSY and SAAADI. Trimming took off 1 base at V and 7 bases at J, with 23 bases between the two ends. The CDR3 extends over 18 amino acids. CDR3 in amino acids: CASSELGSREKGLQPQHF. The CDR3, as DNA: TGCGCCAGCAGTGAGTTGGGGAGTAGGGAGAAGGGACTCCAGCCCCAGCATTTT.

This chain uses TRBV19 with TRBJ1-1; the match to TRBD1 covers 10 bases. This CDR3 is 17 amino acids long. Germline values: CDR1 LNHDA, CDR2 SQIVND (reference sequence). The V and J ends lost 6 bases and 4 bases, in that order; junction bases with no gene match: 14. The chain's CDR3 is CASSQRPGQGRATEAFF. The CDR3 bases are TGTGCCAGTAGCCAAAGGCCGGGACAGGGGAGGGCCACTGAAGCTTTCTTT.

The chain couples TRBV27 to TRBJ2-7; 7 bases align to TRBD2. From germline, CDR1 is MNHEY and CDR2 SMNVEV (reference sequence). The J segment lost 4 bases and the V segment lost 5 bases, leaving 8 bases of the junction unmatched. This CDR3 has 14 amino acids. CDR3 residues: CASSPRNSGYEQYF. CDR3 nucleotides: TGTGCCAGCAGTCCCCGTAATAGCGGGTACGAGCAGTACTTC.

The V gene is TRBV30, the J gene TRBJ1-1; TRBD1 matches at 9 bases. Per germline, CDR1 GTSNPN and CDR2 SVGIG (reference sequence). This CDR3 spans 12 amino acids. With 4 bases clipped from V and 11 bases from J, the junction kept 8 bases outside the gene matches. The CDR3 DNA is TGTGCCTGGAACAGGGGGCGTGTAGAGGCTTTCTTT. It translates to CAWNRGRVEAFF.

The V and J genes are TRBV7-9 and TRBJ2-5; D call uncertain. In germline, CDR1 is SEHNR, CDR2 FQNEAQ (reference sequence). The CDR3 spans 16 residues. Deletions cut 0 bases from V and 0 bases from J, with 11 bases between. The CDR3 reads CASSLAQSTYQETQYF. The DNA for the CDR3 is TGTGCCAGCAGCTTAGCGCAAAGCACGTACCAAGAGACCCAGTACTTC.

CDR3 sequence (DNA): TGTGCCAGCAGCTTAGGGTTAGGGGCGAGGCAGCCCCAGCATTTT. Translating it yields CASSLGLGARQPQHF. The chain links TRBV7-8 to TRBJ1-5, with D possibly TRBD1 on 5 matching bases. CDR1 is SGHVS and CDR2 is FQNEAQ in the germline V gene. This CDR3 is built from 15 residues. V was clipped by 1 base and J by 7 bases, with 14 bases between them.

The genes are TRBV29-1 and TRBJ1-1; D gene unclear. The germline gives CDR1 SQVTM, CDR2 ANQGSEA. CDR3 length equals 13 residues. V shed 6 bases and J shed 0 bases, with 11 bases lying between them. CDR3 amino acids: CSVAGNLNTEAFF. The CDR3 nucleotides are TGCAGCGTGGCCGGGAATTTGAACACTGAAGCTTTCTTT.

CDR3 DNA sequence: TGCGCCAGCTACGTGGGCAGTAGGGAGACCCAGTACTTC. Translation: CASYVGSRETQYF. V gene TRBV10-2 combines with J gene TRBJ2-5; no firm D call. V was trimmed by 8 bases and J by 5 bases, leaving 15 bases between them. This CDR3 is 13 amino acids long. Germline CDR1 is WSHSY and CDR2 is SAAADI.

CDR3: CASSFLTSSSYEQYF. As DNA, the CDR3 is TGCGCCAGCAGCTTTTTGACAAGTAGCTCCTACGAGCAGTACTTC. The rearrangement uses TRBV5-1 and TRBJ2-7; D remains ambiguous. Trimming removed 2 bases from V and 0 bases from J, with 12 bases in between. The CDR3 has 15 residues. Looked up from germline, CDR1 is SGHRS and CDR2 is YFSETQ.

The genes are TRBV28 and TRBJ1-2, with 9 bases that match TRBD1. Trimming cost V 7 bases and J 2 bases; bases outside gene matches: 8. This CDR3 has 15 amino acids. Looked up from germline, CDR1 is MDHEN and CDR2 is SYDVKM. CDR3 coding DNA: TGTGCCAGCAATTACCACGGGACAGGGAACTATGGCTACACCTTC. It encodes CASNYHGTGNYGYTF.

The chain carries TRBV2 and TRBJ1-6; a weak D match, TRBD1 (6 bases). V was trimmed by 8 bases and J by 7 bases, leaving 12 bases between them. Germline lookup yields CDR1 SNHLY and CDR2 FYNNEI. There are 13 residues in the CDR3. As DNA, the CDR3 is TGTGCCAGCCACAGGGAAGGAAATTCACCCCTCCACTTT. Its protein product is CASHREGNSPLHF.

The sample holds a few counts of this clone. The V gene is TRBV5-4, the J gene TRBJ1-2, with 12 bases identical to TRBD1. Germline V gives CDR1 SGHNT, CDR2 YYREEE (reference sequence). The V segment lost 4 bases and the J segment 0 bases; nucleotides outside the gene matches: 7. CDR3 length: 17 amino acids. DNA for the CDR3: TGTGCCAGCAGCCAGGGACAGGGGGCCAAAGCTAACTATGGCTACACCTTC. Its translation: CASSQGQGAKANYGYTF. The full variable domain, its missing parts supplied by reference TRBV5-4 and TRBJ1-2, is ETGVTQSPTHLIKTRGQQVTLRCSSQSGHNTVSWYQQALGQGPQFIFQYYREEENGRGNFPPRFSGLQFPNYSSELNVNALELDDSALYLCASSQGQGAKANYGYTFGSGTRLTVV.

The chain recombines TRBV10-2 with TRBJ2-1; the match to TRBD2 covers 11 bases. V dropped 1 base and J dropped 1; count of bases not matched to a gene: 9. CDR1 and CDR2 (germline): WSHSY, SAAADI. The CDR3 totals 19 residues. The CDR3 is CASSEWAVTSGISYNEQFF. The CDR3 DNA follows: TGCGCCAGCAGTGAGTGGGCAGTGACTAGCGGGATATCCTACAATGAGCAGTTCTTC.

The rearrangement links TRBV11-2 to TRBJ1-6; weak D call: TRBD1 (6 bases). Trimming pared 5 bases from V and 12 bases from J, leaving 11 bases between. The CDR3 has 12 residues. CDR1 is SGHAT, CDR2 FQNNGV, per germline. Written as DNA, the CDR3 is TGTGCCAGCAGCCTACCAGGGGTACCCCTCCACTTT. This translates into CASSLPGVPLHF.

CDR3 protein: CASSLELWADNSPLHF. The CDR3, as DNA: TGCGCCAGCAGCTTGGAACTCTGGGCAGACAATTCACCCCTCCACTTT. The rearrangement joins TRBV5-1 to TRBJ1-6; D remains unclear. The CDR3 extends over 16 amino acids. V was trimmed by 0 bases and J by 7 bases, leaving 14 bases between them. In germline, CDR1 is SGHRS, CDR2 YFSETQ.

This chain joins TRBV3-1 (or the pseudogene TRBV3-2) and TRBJ1-5; D unresolved. Trimming removed 0 bases from V and 9 bases from J, with 21 bases in between. CDR3 length equals 17 residues. Germline loops: CDR1 LGHDT, CDR2 YNNKEL (reference sequence). The CDR3 DNA reads as TGTGCCAGCAGCCAAGATCTAAGGCAGGATGCGTTGTGGCCCCAGCATTTT. Translating gives CASSQDLRQDALWPQHF.